The rows below give T cell receptor beta chains drawn from one sample of a study of cytomegalovirus exposure and HLA in healthy donors. The method was immunoSEQ multiplex PCR; TCRdb's version includes in-frame clones alone and lacks a portion of them. The sample shows some 87,000 clones, approximately 80% of them seen only once. The specimen sequenced was PBMCs. All receptors come from a man aged 30 to 39 in good health and CMV-seronegative. Each CDR3 is given with its conserved first and last residue. The order of the fields is clone size, V gene, D gene, CDR3 length, J gene, CDR3 DNA, CDR3 protein. The D gene is left open where the match is weak. The listing skips clone size in some rows; elsewhere it reads once, few, many or a size class.

-,TRBV6-1,TRBD1,16,TRBJ1-2,TGTGCCAGCAGTGAACTCGGACAGGGGGCGTCGGACGGCTACACCTTC,CASSELGQGASDGYTF
-,TRBV19,TRBD1,15,TRBJ1-2,TGTGCCAGAGGGACAGGGGTCTTTTCGGGGTATGGCTACACCTTC,CARGTGVFSGYGYTF
-,TRBV6-5,-,14,TRBJ2-5,TGTGCCAGCAGTTACTCGATGCTACAAGAGACCCAGTACTTC,CASSYSMLQETQYF
-,TRBV7-6,-,18,TRBJ2-2,TGTGCCAGCAGCTTAGACGTCGGCTGGGCGGGAAACACCGGGGAGCTGTTTTTT,CASSLDVGWAGNTGELFF
-,TRBV29-1,TRBD1,12,TRBJ2-7,TGCAGCGTTGAAACAGGGGGTCACGAGCAGTACTTC,CSVETGGHEQYF
once,TRBV2,-,13,TRBJ2-7,TGTGCCAGCAGTGAACAGGTACCCTACGAGCAGTACTTC,CASSEQVPYEQYF
-,TRBV6-1,-,13,TRBJ1-5,TGTGCCAGCAGTGAACAGGGCGATCAGCCCCAGCATTTT,CASSEQGDQPQHF
-,TRBV4-2,-,14,TRBJ1-3,TGTGCCAGCAGCTTTGAGGACACTAGAAACACCATATATTTT,CASSFEDTRNTIYF
-,TRBV7-9,TRBD1,16,TRBJ1-1,TGTGCCAGCAGCCAAGGGGGCCTCATTATGAACACTGAAGCTTTCTTT,CASSQGGLIMNTEAFF
-,TRBV11-2,-,16,TRBJ2-7,TGTGCCAGCAGCCAAAGGGGCACCTTCAGCTCCTACGAGCAGTACTTC,CASSQRGTFSSYEQYF
-,TRBV6-1,-,13,TRBJ1-1,TGTGCCAGCAGTGATTATCTGAACACTGAAGCTTTCTTT,CASSDYLNTEAFF
-,TRBV5-1,TRBD1,14,TRBJ1-2,TGCGCCAGCAGCGTTGGACAGGGTATCTATGGCTACACCTTC,CASSVGQGIYGYTF
-,TRBV6-5,-,12,TRBJ1-2,TGTGCCAGCAGTGACCGACAGTATGGCTACACCTTC,CASSDRQYGYTF